A selection of T cell receptor beta chains follows, all from one sample in a study of T cell responses to AZD1222 COVID-19 vaccine. Profiled with immunoSEQ multiplex PCR; TCRdb holds only in-frame clones, not every one. Of under 85,000 clones listed, about nine tenths were seen once; the top ten hold 3.3%. Sequences were derived from peripheral blood, sampled 28 days after the second AZD1222 dose. All receptors derive from an adult who received the AZD1222 COVID-19 vaccine. The CDR3 runs from the conserved cysteine through the conserved F or W. The D gene is left open where the match is weak. Where a row states a size, it is once, few, many or the class of an expanded clone; other rows omit it.

TRBJ1-2	TRBV2	NA	NA	TGTGCCAGCAGTCAACGCGGCTTGGATGGCTACACCTTC	CASSQRGLDGYTF
TRBJ1-1	TRBV27	NA	NA	TGTGCCAGCAGAGGGGGAAAGCTGGGGACTGAAGCTTTCTTT	CASRGGKLGTEAFF
TRBJ1-1	TRBV21-1	NA	NA	TGTGCCAGCAGCAATGGGAGGGAAGCTTTCTTT	CASSNGREAFF
TRBJ1-2	TRBV5-6	TRBD1	NA	TGTGCCAGCAGCTTGGTGGCGCGGGACAGGGCTAACTATGGCTACACCTTC	CASSLVARDRANYGYTF
TRBJ1-6	TRBV7-2	NA	NA	TGTGCCAGCAGACAGCTCCGGGACCCTAATTCACCCCTCCACTTT	CASRQLRDPNSPLHF
TRBJ1-5	TRBV6-5	TRBD1	NA	TGTGCCGGTGGACAGGGGAACCTAGGGGATCAGCCCCAGCATTTT	CAGGQGNLGDQPQHF
TRBJ1-2	TRBV2	NA	NA	TGTGCCAGCACCCAAGGGGGGTCACGGGGCTACACCTTC	CASTQGGSRGYTF
TRBJ2-1	TRBV6-5	TRBD2	NA	TGTGCCAGCAGTTATGGCCTAGCGGGAGACACGGAGTTCTTC	CASSYGLAGDTEFF
TRBJ1-1	TRBV11-3	NA	NA	TGTGCCAGCAGCTCGCCCGGAAATACGGGCACTGAAGCTTTCTTT	CASSSPGNTGTEAFF
TRBJ1-1	TRBV7-9	NA	NA	TGTGCCAGCAGCAGGACAGAGAACACTGAAGCTTTCTTT	CASSRTENTEAFF
TRBJ1-5	TRBV6-5	NA	NA	TGTGCCAGCAGCGACAGGAATAGCAATCAGCCCCAGCATTTT	CASSDRNSNQPQHF
TRBJ2-1	TRBV11-1	TRBD2	NA	TGTGCCAGCAGCTCCGGGACTAGCGGGGCAAATGAGCAGTTCTTC	CASSSGTSGANEQFF
TRBJ2-7	TRBV10-3	TRBD2	NA	TGTGCCACCGGGTCGACTAGCGTTATCTACGAGCAGTACTTC	CATGSTSVIYEQYF
TRBJ1-1	TRBV19	NA	once	TGTGCCAGTAGTATAAGTCGGATCCAACCGAACACTGAAGCTTTCTTT	CASSISRIQPNTEAFF
TRBJ2-1	TRBV9	TRBD2	NA	TGTGCCAGCAGCGTAGTGAGCGGGGGGGGCACCTACAATGAGCAGTTCTTC	CASSVVSGGGTYNEQFF
TRBJ2-5	TRBV12-3/TRBV12-4	NA	NA	TGTGCCAGCAGTTTAACTAGCCAAGAGACCCAGTACTTC	CASSLTSQETQYF
TRBJ2-2	TRBV3-1/TRBV3-2	NA	NA	TGTGCCAGCAGCCAGAGGGACGGCAACACCGGGGAGCTGTTTTTT	CASSQRDGNTGELFF
TRBJ1-1	TRBV11-2	NA	NA	TGTGCCAGCAGCTTTCTGAACACTGAAGCTTTCTTT	CASSFLNTEAFF
TRBJ2-7	TRBV11-2	TRBD2	NA	TGTGCCAGCAGCTTGGCTAGCGGGACCTACTCCTACGAGCAGTACTTC	CASSLASGTYSYEQYF
TRBJ1-1	TRBV10-3	TRBD1	NA	TGTGCCATCAGTGAGTCGGGACAGTCGAACACTGAAGCTTTCTTT	CAISESGQSNTEAFF
TRBJ1-3	TRBV9	TRBD1	NA	TGTGCCAGCTCCGGACAGGGGGCAGTGAACACCATATATTTT	CASSGQGAVNTIYF
TRBJ1-1	TRBV30	NA	NA	TGTGCCTGGGAACCTTGGACAGTAAGTGAAGCTTTCTTT	CAWEPWTVSEAFF
TRBJ2-3	TRBV5-1	TRBD2	NA	TGCGCCAGCAGCCGGACTAGCGGGGGGATGGATACGCAGTATTTT	CASSRTSGGMDTQYF
TRBJ1-3	TRBV3-1/TRBV3-2	NA	NA	TGTGCCAGCAGCCAAATCACAGGGAGAGGAAACACCATATATTTT	CASSQITGRGNTIYF
TRBJ1-3	TRBV3-1/TRBV3-2	NA	few	TGTGCCAGCAGCCAAGATCAGCCCTTTAGGGGTTCTGGAAACACCATATATTTT	CASSQDQPFRGSGNTIYF
TRBJ2-3	TRBV18	NA	once	TGTGCCAGCTCCCTGGGCCGAGGGGGAGATACGCAGTATTTT	CASSLGRGGDTQYF
TRBJ2-3	TRBV12-3/TRBV12-4	NA	NA	TGTGCCAGCAGTCCCGAGAGCACAGATACGCAGTATTTT	CASSPESTDTQYF
TRBJ1-5	TRBV3-1/TRBV3-2	NA	NA	TGTGCCAGCAGCCAAGACCGAGAACAGCCCCAGCATTTT	CASSQDREQPQHF
TRBJ2-6	TRBV30	NA	NA	TGTGCCTGGAGCGCTCAGGAGGGGGCAGCATCTGGGGCCAACGTCCTGACTTTC	CAWSAQEGAASGANVLTF